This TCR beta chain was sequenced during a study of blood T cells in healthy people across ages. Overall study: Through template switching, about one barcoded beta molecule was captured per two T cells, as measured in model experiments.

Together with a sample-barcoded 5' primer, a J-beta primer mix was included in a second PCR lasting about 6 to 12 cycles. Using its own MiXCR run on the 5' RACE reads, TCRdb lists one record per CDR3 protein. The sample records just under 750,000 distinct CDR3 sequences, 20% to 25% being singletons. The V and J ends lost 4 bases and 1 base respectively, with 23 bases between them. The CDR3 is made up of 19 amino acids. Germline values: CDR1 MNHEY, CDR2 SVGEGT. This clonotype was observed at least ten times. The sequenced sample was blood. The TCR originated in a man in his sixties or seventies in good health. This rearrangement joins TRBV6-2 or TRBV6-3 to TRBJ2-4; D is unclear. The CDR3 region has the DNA TGTGCCAGCAGTTGGGCCCCAAGCGTCGGTGCTCTCGCCAAAAACATTCAGTACTTC. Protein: CASSWAPSVGALAKNIQYF.